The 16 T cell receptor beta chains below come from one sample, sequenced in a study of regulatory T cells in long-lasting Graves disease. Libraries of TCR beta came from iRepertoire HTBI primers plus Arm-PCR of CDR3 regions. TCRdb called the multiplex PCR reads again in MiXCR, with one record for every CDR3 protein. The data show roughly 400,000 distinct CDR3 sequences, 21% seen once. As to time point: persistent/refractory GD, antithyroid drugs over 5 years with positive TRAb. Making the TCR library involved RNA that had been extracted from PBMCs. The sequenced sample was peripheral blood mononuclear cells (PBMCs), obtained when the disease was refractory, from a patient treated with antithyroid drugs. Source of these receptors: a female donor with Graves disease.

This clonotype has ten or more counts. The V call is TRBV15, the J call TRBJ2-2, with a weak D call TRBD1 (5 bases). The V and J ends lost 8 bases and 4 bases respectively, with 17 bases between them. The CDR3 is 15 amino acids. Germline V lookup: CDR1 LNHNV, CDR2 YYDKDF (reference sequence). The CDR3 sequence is CATLEVRDPTGELFF. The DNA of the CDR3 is TGTGCCACCCTAGAGGTCAGGGATCCCACCGGGGAGCTGTTTTTT.

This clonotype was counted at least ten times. The CDR3 protein is CASSPNQGKHNYGYTF. DNA for the CDR3: TGTGCCAGCAGTCCGAATCAGGGAAAACATAACTATGGCTACACCTTC. The V gene is TRBV28, the J gene TRBJ1-2, with D maybe TRBD1 (5 bases). V shed 5 bases and J shed 1 base, with 17 bases lying between them. The CDR3 has 16 amino acids. The germline CDR1 and CDR2 sequences are MDHEN and SYDVKM.

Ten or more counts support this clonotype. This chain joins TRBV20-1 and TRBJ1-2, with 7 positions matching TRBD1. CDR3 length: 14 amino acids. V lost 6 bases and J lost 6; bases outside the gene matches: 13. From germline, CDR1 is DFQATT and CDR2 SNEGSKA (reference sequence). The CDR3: CSADTTGIENGYTF. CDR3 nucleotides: TGCAGTGCCGATACGACAGGGATTGAGAATGGCTACACCTTC.

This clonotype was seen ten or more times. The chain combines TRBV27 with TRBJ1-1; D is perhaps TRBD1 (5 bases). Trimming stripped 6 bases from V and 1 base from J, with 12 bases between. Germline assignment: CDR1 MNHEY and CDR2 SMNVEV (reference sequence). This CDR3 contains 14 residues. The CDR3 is CASRIGTGNTEAFF. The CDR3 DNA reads TGTGCCAGCAGGATCGGGACCGGGAACACTGAAGCTTTCTTT.

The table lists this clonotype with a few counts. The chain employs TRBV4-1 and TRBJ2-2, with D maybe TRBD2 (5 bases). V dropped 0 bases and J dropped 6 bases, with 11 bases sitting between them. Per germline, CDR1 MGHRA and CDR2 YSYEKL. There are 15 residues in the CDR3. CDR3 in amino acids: CASSQDRGLAGELFF. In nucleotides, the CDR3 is TGCGCCAGCAGCCAAGATCGGGGTCTGGCCGGGGAGCTGTTTTTT.

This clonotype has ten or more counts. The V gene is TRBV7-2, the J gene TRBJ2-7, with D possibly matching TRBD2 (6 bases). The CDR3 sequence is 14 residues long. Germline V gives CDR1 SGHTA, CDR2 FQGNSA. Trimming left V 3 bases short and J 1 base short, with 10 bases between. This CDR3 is CASSLEAGSYEQYF. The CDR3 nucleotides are TGTGCCAGCAGCTTGGAGGCGGGGTCCTACGAGCAGTACTTC.

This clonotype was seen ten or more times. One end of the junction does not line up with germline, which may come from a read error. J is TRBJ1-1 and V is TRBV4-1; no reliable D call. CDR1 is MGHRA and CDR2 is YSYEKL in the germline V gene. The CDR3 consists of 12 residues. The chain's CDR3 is CASSQDTAEAFF. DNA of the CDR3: TGTGCCAGCAGCCAAGATACCGCTGAAGCTTTCTTT.

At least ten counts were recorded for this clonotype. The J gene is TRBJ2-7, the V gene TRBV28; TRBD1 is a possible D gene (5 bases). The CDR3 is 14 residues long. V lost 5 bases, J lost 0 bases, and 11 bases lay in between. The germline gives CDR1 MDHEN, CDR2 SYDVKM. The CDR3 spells CASSPRQSSYEQYF. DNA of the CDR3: TGTGCCAGCAGTCCCCGACAGAGCTCCTACGAGCAGTACTTC.

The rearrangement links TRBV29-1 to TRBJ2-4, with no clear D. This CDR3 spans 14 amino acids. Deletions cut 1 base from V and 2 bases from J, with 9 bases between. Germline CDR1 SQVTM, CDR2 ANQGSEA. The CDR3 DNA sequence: TGCAGCGTTGAAGGACCGGGTACCAAAAACATTCAGTACTTC. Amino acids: CSVEGPGTKNIQYF. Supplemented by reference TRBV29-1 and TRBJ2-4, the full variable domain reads SAVISQKPSRDICQRGTSLTIQCQVDSQVTMMFWYRQQPGQSLTLIATANQGSEATYESGFVIDKFPISRPNLTFSTLTVSNMSPEDSSIYLCSVEGPGTKNIQYFGAGTRLSVL.

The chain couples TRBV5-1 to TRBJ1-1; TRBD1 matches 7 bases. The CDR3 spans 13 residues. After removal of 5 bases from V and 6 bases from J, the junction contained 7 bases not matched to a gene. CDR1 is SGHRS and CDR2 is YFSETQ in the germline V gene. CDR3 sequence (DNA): TGCGCCAGCAGTTATGACAGGGACGCTGAAGCTTTCTTT. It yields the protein CASSYDRDAEAFF. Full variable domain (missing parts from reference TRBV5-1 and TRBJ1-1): KAGVTQTPRYLIKTRGQQVTLSCSPISGHRSVSWYQQTPGQGLQFLFEYFSETQRNKGNFPGRFSGRQFSNSRSEMNVSTLELGDSALYLCASSYDRDAEAFFGQGTRLTVV.

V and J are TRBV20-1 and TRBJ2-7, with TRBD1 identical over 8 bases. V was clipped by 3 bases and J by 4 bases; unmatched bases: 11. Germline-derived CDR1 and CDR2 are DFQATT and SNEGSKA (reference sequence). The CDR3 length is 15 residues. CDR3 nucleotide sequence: TGCAGTGCTAGCCTAAGACAGGGGTCGCAATACGAGCAGTACTTC. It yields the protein CSASLRQGSQYEQYF.

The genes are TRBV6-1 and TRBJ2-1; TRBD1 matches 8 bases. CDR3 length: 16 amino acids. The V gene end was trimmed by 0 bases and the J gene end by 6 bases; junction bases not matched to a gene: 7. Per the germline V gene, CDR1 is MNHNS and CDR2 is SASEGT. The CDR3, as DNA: TGTGCCAGCAGTGAAGCGTGGCAGGGGGCTTTCAATGAGCAGTTCTTC. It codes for CASSEAWQGAFNEQFF.

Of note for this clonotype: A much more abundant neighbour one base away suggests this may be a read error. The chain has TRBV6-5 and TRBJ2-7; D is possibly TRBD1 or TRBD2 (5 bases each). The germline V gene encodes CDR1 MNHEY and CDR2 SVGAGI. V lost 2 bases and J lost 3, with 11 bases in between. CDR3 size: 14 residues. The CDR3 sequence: CASSYGGSIYEQYF. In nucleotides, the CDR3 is TGTGCCAGCAGTTACGGGGGTAGCATCTACGAGCAGTACTTC.

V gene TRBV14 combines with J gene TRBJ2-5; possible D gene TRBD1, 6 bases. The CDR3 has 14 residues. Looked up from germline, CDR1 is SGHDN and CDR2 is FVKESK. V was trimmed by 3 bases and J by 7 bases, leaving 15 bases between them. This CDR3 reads CASSHNRVWWTQYF. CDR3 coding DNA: TGTGCCAGCAGCCACAACAGGGTTTGGTGGACCCAGTACTTC.

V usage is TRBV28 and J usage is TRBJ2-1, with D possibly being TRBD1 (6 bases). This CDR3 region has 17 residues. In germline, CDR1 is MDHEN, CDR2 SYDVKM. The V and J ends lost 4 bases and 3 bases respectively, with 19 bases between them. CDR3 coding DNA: TGTGCCAGCAGTTCAATACCGGGACAAAACTACTACAATGAGCAGTTCTTC. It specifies CASSSIPGQNYYNEQFF.

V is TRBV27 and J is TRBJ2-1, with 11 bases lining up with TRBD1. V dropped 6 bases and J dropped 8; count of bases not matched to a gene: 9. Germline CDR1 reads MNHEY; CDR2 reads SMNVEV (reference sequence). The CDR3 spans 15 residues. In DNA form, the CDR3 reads TGTGCCAGCAGCTGGACAGGGGGCGCCCGGCATGAGCAGTTCTTC. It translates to CASSWTGGARHEQFF.